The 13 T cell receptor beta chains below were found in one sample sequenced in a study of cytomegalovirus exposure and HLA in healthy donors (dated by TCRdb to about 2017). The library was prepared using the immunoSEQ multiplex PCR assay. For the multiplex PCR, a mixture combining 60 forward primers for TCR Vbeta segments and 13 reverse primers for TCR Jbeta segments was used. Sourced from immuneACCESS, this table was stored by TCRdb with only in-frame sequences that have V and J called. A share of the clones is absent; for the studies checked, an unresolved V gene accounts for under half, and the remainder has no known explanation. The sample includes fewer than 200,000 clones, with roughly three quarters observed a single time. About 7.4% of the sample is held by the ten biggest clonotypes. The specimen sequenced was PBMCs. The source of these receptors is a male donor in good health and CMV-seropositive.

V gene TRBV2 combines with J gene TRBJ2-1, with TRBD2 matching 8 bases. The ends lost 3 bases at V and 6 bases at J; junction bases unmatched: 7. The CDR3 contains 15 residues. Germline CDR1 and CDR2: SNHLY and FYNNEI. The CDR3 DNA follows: TGTGCCAGCAGTGACGGGGGGGGGCCGGTCAATGAGCAGTTCTTC. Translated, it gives CASSDGGGPVNEQFF. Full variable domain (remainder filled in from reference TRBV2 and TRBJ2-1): EPEVTQTPSHQVTQMGQEVILRCVPISNHLYFYWYRQILGQKVEFLVSFYNNEISEKSEIFDDQFSVERPDGSNFTLKIRSTKLEDSAMYFCASSDGGGPVNEQFFGPGTRLTVL.

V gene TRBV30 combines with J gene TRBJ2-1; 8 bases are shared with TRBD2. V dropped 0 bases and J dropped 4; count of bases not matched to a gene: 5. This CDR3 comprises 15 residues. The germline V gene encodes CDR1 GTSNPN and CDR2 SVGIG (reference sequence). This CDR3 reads CAWSVFSGVYNEQFF. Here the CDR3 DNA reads TGTGCCTGGAGTGTATTTAGCGGGGTTTACAATGAGCAGTTCTTC. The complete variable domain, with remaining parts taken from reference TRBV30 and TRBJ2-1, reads SQTIHQWPATLVQPVGSPLSLECTVEGTSNPNLYWYRQAAGRGLQLLFYSVGIGQISSEVPQNLSASRPQDRQFILSSKKLLLSDSGFYLCAWSVFSGVYNEQFFGPGTRLTVL.

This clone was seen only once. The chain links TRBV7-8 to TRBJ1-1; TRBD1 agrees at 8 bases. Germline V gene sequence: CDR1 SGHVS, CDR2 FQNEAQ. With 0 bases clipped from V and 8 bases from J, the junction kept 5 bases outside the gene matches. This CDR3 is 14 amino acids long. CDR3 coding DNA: TGTGCCAGCAGCTTAGCGAGTCAGGGGGCGGAAGCTTTCTTT. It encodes CASSLASQGAEAFF.

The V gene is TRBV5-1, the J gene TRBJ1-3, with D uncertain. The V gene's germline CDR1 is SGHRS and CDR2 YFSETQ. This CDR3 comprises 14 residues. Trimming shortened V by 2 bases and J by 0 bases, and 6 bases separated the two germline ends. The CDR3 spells CASSFGVSGNTIYF. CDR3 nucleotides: TGCGCCAGCAGCTTCGGGGTCTCTGGAAACACCATATATTTT.

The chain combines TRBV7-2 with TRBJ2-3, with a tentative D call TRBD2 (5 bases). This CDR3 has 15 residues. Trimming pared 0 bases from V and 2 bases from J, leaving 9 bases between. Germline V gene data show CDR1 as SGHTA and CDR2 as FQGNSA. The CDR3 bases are TGTGCCAGCAGCTTAGCTACGGGGATCACAGATACGCAGTATTTT. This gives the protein CASSLATGITDTQYF.

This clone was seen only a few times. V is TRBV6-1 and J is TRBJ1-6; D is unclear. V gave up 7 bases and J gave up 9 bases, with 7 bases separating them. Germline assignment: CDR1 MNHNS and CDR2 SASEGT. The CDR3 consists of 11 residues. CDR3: CASTSGSPLHF. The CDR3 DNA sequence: TGTGCCAGCACAAGCGGTTCACCCCTCCACTTT.

CDR3 sequence (DNA): TGTGCCAGCAGCTACCCAGCGGGCAGGGTCTACGAGCAGTACTTC. This gives the protein CASSYPAGRVYEQYF. The rearrangement links TRBV7-9 to TRBJ2-7, with D perhaps matching TRBD2 (6 bases). CDR1 is SEHNR, CDR2 FQNEAQ, per germline (reference sequence). The CDR3 is 15 amino acids. The ends were cut back, 4 bases at V and 3 bases at J, with 16 bases in the middle.

CDR3 nucleotide sequence: TGTGCCAGCAGCCCCGATAGTGGAGGGGACGAGCAGTACTTC. Amino acid sequence: CASSPDSGGDEQYF. The chain joins TRBV7-2 to TRBJ2-7; D is perhaps TRBD2 (6 bases). The length of the CDR3 is 14 residues. Germline CDR1 is SGHTA and CDR2 is FQGNSA. V was clipped by 5 bases and J by 5 bases, with 16 bases between them.

The CDR3 DNA reads TGCGCCAGCAGCTTACAGGGGTTAAATTCCTACGAGCAGTACTTC. Translation gives CASSLQGLNSYEQYF. The chain is built from TRBV5-1 and TRBJ2-5; TRBD1 aligns across 7 bases. The last part of the DNA fits TRBJ2-7 better; the J call may be wrong. Germline V lookup: CDR1 SGHRS, CDR2 YFSETQ. The CDR3 covers 15 residues.

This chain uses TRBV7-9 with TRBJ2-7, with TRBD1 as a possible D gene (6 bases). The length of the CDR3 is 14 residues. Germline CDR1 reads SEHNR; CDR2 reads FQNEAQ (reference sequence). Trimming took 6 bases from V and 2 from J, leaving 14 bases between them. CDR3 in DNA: TGTGCCAGCAGTTCCGGGGCAGGGGCCTACGAGCAGTACTTC. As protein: CASSSGAGAYEQYF.

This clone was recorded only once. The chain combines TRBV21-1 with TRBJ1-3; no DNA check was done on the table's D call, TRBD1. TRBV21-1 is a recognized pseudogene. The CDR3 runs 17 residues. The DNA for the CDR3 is TGTGCCAGCACCTTACAGGGGCAGCCCATCTCTGGAAACACCATATATTTT. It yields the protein CASTLQGQPISGNTIYF.

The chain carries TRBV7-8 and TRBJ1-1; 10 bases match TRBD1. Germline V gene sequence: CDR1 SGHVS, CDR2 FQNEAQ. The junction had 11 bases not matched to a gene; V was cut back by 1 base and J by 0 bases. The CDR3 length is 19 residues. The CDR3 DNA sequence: TGTGCCAGCAGCTTAGGTAGTATAGGGGACAGGGGTATGAACACTGAAGCTTTCTTT. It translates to CASSLGSIGDRGMNTEAFF.

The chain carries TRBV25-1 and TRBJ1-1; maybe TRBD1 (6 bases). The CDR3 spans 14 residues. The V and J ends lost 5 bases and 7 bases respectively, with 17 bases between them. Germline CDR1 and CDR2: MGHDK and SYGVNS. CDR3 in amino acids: CASSKSRTDREAFF. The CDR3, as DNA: TGTGCCAGCAGTAAATCGAGGACAGACCGTGAAGCTTTCTTT.